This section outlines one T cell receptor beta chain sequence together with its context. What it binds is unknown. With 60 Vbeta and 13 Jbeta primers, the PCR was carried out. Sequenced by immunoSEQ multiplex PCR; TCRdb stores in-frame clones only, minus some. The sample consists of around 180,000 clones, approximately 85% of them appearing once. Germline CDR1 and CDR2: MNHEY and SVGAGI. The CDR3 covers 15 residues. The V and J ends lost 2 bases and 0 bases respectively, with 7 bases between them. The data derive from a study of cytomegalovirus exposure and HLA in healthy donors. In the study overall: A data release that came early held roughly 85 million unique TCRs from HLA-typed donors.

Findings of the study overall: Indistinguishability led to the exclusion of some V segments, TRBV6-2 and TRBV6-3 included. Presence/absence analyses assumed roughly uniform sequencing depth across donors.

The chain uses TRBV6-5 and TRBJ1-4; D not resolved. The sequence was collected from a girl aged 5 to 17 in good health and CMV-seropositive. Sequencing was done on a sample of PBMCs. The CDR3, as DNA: TGTGCCAGCAGTTACGAGACTGCAACTAATGAAAAACTGTTTTTT. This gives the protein CASSYETATNEKLFF.